This entry describes one TCR beta chain. Its antigen is unidentified. All the people who gave samples were healthy bone marrow donors. PCR employed 60 Vbeta and 13 Jbeta primers. Produced via immunoSEQ multiplex PCR; TCRdb's table is partial and in-frame only. The sample consists of more than 85,000 clones, approximately 71% of them appearing once. The source of the sample is a study of cytomegalovirus exposure and HLA in healthy donors. Study conclusions and caveats: A list of around 150 TCR beta chains associated with cytomegalovirus was given. Sequences of the TCR beta chain were said to predict the HLA-A and HLA-B alleles of most subjects accurately.

The receptor comes from a female donor in good health and CMV-seronegative. The sequenced sample consisted of PBMCs.

This chain's CDR3 is CASTHRGGQGAIYGYTF. CDR3 nucleotide sequence: TGTGCCAGCACCCACCGGGGGGGACAGGGGGCGATCTATGGCTACACCTTC. The chain is built from TRBV27 and TRBJ1-2; 12 bases fit TRBD1. Germline trimming cut 7 bases from V and 4 bases from J; bases unmatched to any gene: 13. Per germline, CDR1 MNHEY and CDR2 SMNVEV (reference sequence). The CDR3 runs to 17 residues.